This T cell receptor beta chain is drawn from a study of cytomegalovirus exposure and HLA in healthy donors. Study-wide points: Follow-up analysis later connected one missense variant in DCLRE1C with trimming of TCR beta V- and J-genes. In a later analysis, compared with equally common non-associated chains, HLA-associated beta chains were more expanded.

The germline CDR1 and CDR2 sequences are WNHNN and SYGVQD (reference sequence). V shed 6 bases and J 0 bases; nucleotides not matched to a gene: 10. The CDR3 runs to 18 residues. The PCR ran on 60 Vbeta and 13 Jbeta primers. Produced via immunoSEQ multiplex PCR; TCRdb's table is partial and in-frame only. The sample yields about 76,000 clones, over 60% seen once. About this clone: The antigen remains unidentified.

Sequencing used PBMCs. V is TRBV10-1 and J is TRBJ2-2; 10 bases fit TRBD2. The clonotype comes from a male donor in good health and CMV-seropositive. The CDR3 coding sequence is TGCGCCAGCAGGTTTATTAAGCGGGGGGGCGCGAACACCGGGGAGCTGTTTTTT. Amino acid sequence: CASRFIKRGGANTGELFF.